This paragraph reports one T cell receptor (beta chain). Measured with immunoSEQ multiplex PCR; TCRdb has only the in-frame clones, and not every one. The sample holds 410,000 or so clones, around 92% seen once. Germline CDR1 is LGHNA and CDR2 is YSLEER. CDR3 length: 19 amino acids. Deletions cut 4 bases from V and 9 bases from J, with 28 bases between. This specimen comes from a study of Ad26.COV2.S vaccination and SARS-CoV-2 variants. Treatment specified: some 20 received Ad26.COV2.S at low or high dose, single or two shots; about 5 received placebo; per-sample allocation not given. Collection of samples fell on day 63 after the first vaccine or placebo injection. Ad26 vector vaccine expressed Wuhan-strain SARS-CoV-2 spike.

The receptor was derived from a person aged 18-60 years who received the Ad26.COV2.S COVID-19 vaccine or a placebo. Sequencing used peripheral blood, obtained in a trial of Ad26.COV2.S vaccine versus placebo. This sequence joins TRBV4-3 and TRBJ1-6; maybe TRBD1 (5 bases). CDR3 protein: CASSRQQEGWEGTGSPLHF. In DNA, the CDR3 is TGCGCCAGCAGCCGTCAACAAGAGGGTTGGGAGGGGACGGGTTCACCCCTCCACTTT.